A single sample is the source of the 5 T cell receptor beta chains below, sequenced in a study of neurological immune-mediated disorders. TCRdb passed the 5' RACE reads through MiXCR, listing each CDR3 protein once. Here the sample spans about 55,000 distinct CDR3 sequences, about 3.7% being singletons. Sample: PBMCs. Every receptor here comes from a man between 60 and 75 years old with multiple sclerosis.

The rearrangement joins TRBV3-1 to TRBJ1-1, with D unclear. Trimming took off 0 bases at V and 1 base at J, with 6 bases between the two ends. This CDR3 region has 14 residues. Germline CDR1 and CDR2: LGHDT and YNNKEL (reference sequence). The CDR3 DNA is TGTGCCAGCAGCCAAGAATTGGGGAACACTGAAGCTTTCTTT. Translation: CASSQELGNTEAFF. The full variable domain, in which reference TRBV3-1 and TRBJ1-1 provide the parts outside the CDR3, is DTAVSQTPKYLVTQMGNDKSIKCEQNLGHDTMYWYKQDSKKFLKIMFSYNNKELIINETVPNRFSPKSPDKAHLNLHINSLELGDSAVYFCASSQELGNTEAFFGQGTRLTVV.

In this sample, this clonotype turned up many times. The CDR3 coding sequence is TGTGCCAGCAGCCAAGAGTGGGCGGGGGGGCTCTACGAGCAGTACTTC. It specifies CASSQEWAGGLYEQYF. The chain uses TRBV4-2 and TRBJ2-7; 9 positions match TRBD2. Per the germline V gene, CDR1 is LGHNA and CDR2 is YNFKEQ. The junction had 6 bases not matched to a gene; V was cut back by 0 bases and J by 3 bases. The CDR3 is 16 amino acids.

This clonotype has at least ten counts. The chain couples TRBV7-2 to TRBJ2-1, with TRBD2 matching over 13 bases. Looked up from germline, CDR1 is SGHTA and CDR2 is FQGNSA. Trimming took 4 bases from V and 4 from J; bases not matched to a gene: 4. This CDR3 is built from 16 residues. The CDR3 nucleotides read TGTGCCAGCAGCTCTCCGGGACTAGCGGGATACAATGAGCAGTTCTTC. Protein: CASSSPGLAGYNEQFF. Full variable domain (rest looked up from reference TRBV7-2 and TRBJ2-1): GAGVSQSPSNKVTEKGKDVELRCDPISGHTALYWYRQSLGQGLEFLIYFQGNSAPDKSGLPSDRFSAERTGGSVSTLTIQRTQQEDSAVYLCASSSPGLAGYNEQFFGPGTRLTVL.

There are many counts of this clonotype. This chain links TRBV20-1 with TRBJ1-1; 8 nucleotides match TRBD1. V was clipped by 6 bases and J by 2 bases; unmatched bases: 8. There are 14 residues in the CDR3. Germline CDR1 DFQATT, CDR2 SNEGSKA (reference sequence). CDR3 sequence (DNA): TGCAGTGCGGACTGGACAGGGCAAAACACTGAAGCTTTCTTT. Its protein product is CSADWTGQNTEAFF.

This clonotype was found many times. The J gene is TRBJ2-1, the V gene TRBV5-6; D not resolved. The CDR3 contains 16 residues. Germline loops: CDR1 SGHDT, CDR2 YYEEEE. V was pared by 0 bases and J by 0 bases, with 10 bases between. CDR3 sequence reads: CASSLETASSYNEQFF. The CDR3 nucleotides read TGTGCCAGCAGCTTGGAGACCGCGAGCTCCTACAATGAGCAGTTCTTC.